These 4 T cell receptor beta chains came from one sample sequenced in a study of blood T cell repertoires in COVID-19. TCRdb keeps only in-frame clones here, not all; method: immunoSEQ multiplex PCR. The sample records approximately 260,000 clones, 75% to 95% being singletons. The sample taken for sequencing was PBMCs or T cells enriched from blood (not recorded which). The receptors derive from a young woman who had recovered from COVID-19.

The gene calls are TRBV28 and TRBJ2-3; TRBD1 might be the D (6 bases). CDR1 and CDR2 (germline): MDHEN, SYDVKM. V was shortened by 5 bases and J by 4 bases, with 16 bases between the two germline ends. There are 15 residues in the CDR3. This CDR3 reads CASSPRQGYADTQYF. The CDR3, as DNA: TGTGCCAGCAGTCCCCGGCAGGGGTATGCAGATACGCAGTATTTT.

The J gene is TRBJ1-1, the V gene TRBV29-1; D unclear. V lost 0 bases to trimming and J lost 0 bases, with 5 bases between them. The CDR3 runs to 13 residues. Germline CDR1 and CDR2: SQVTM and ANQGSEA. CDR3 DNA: TGCAGCGTTGAAGAACTAGTGAACACTGAAGCTTTCTTT. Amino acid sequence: CSVEELVNTEAFF.

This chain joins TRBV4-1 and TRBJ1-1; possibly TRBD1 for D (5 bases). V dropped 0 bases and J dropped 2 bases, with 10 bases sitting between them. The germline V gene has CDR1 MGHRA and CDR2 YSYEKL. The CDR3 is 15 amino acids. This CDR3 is CASSQDVGGNTEAFF. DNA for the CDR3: TGCGCCAGCAGCCAAGATGTGGGGGGAAACACTGAAGCTTTCTTT.

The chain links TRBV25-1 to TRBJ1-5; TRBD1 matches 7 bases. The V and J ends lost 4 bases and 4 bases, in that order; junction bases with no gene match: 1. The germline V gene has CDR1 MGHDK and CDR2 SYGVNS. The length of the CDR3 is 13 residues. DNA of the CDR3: TGTGCCAGCAGTGGACAGGGTAATCAGCCCCAGCATTTT. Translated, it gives CASSGQGNQPQHF.